The rows below give T cell receptor beta chains drawn from one sample of a study of cytomegalovirus exposure and HLA in healthy donors. The method was immunoSEQ multiplex PCR; TCRdb's version includes in-frame clones alone and lacks a portion of them. The sample lists 200,000 to 250,000 clones; roughly 82% were seen once. The specimen was PBMCs. These receptors came from a woman aged 40-49 years in good health and CMV-seropositive. CDR3s leave out the opening cysteine and the closing phenylalanine or tryptophan. Clone size is given for some rows only: seen once, a few or many times, or a class if the clone is expanded.

clone size | V gene | CDR3 protein
- | TRBV7-2 | ASSLEGGYGYT
- | TRBV9 | ASSVGLADQETQY
- | TRBV10-3 | ATGTTGQETQY
- | TRBV5-1 | ASSRGGDDTEAF
- | TRBV4-1 | ASSPSWGGSGANVLT
few | TRBV30 | AWSGQGVEKLF
- | TRBV7-2 | ASSLELTGRSYGYT
- | TRBV27 | ASSSLFGTSPRTQY
- | TRBV7-9 | ASSLTPQGGYT
- | TRBV4-1 | ASSQDGRGKLF
- | TRBV30 | AWSGQGDGYT
few | TRBV28 | ASSSPGSTGRYT
- | TRBV27 | ASKPGGVWGKPQH
- | TRBV9 | ASSVGTGSSYNEQF
- | TRBV5-1 | ASSQLQGPNYGYT
- | TRBV7-9 | ASTPPGTDTDTQY
- | TRBV19 | ASSAQTGGTEAF
- | TRBV4-1 | ASSQNGGGPYNSPLH
- | TRBV4-1 | ASSQGGKYTSGGAWYTGELF
- | TRBV5-5 | ASSPLGGGDTEAF
once | TRBV7-6 | ASSLGGRASGNTIY
few | TRBV6-1 | ASSEGSGTSYYNEQF
- | TRBV19 | ASSGRDSLIQH
- | TRBV7-2 | ASSLGTGGGGNTIY
- | TRBV7-3 | ASSLRAVKNTEAF
once | TRBV9 | ASSETSGRANEQF
- | TRBV7-8 | ASRMGLAGYFGTGELF
few | TRBV29-1 | SVQEGQGARY
- | TRBV9 | ASSVESRAVLGEQF
- | TRBV4-2 | ASSASIDRATGELF
- | TRBV10-3 | ATREQGGYGYT
- | TRBV30 | AWNSGTVSNTQY
- | TRBV10-3 | AISGPLQKNEQY
- | TRBV7-2 | ASSLAMNTEAF
- | TRBV5-6 | ASSHGGAGETQY
- | TRBV7-3 | ASSLGRGAYNEQF
once | TRBV6-1 | ASSEWGLGY
few | TRBV7-2 | ASRLGQGMNTEAF
- | TRBV5-4 | ASRVGGTEAF
- | TRBV7-2 | ASSLFVAGGAYEQY
- | TRBV5-8 | ASSQGQGIYEQY
- | TRBV7-2 | ASSLGTQEKLF
- | TRBV5-1 | ASSLNKGDRTEAF
- | TRBV6-4 | ATRGSSDTQY
- | TRBV4-3 | ASSQDRTGTPSNEQF
- | TRBV7-6 | ASSPLRGSSGSSYNEQF
- | TRBV9 | ASSSIQGGGELF
- | TRBV7-3 | ASSLRGSRSTEAF
- | TRBV7-2 | ASSLPGGLAGADTQY
- | TRBV6-1 | ASRDWTGQETQY
- | TRBV15 | ATDVRGSDQPQH